These T cell receptor beta chains were read from a single sample in a study of blood T cell repertoires in COVID-19. TCRdb keeps only in-frame clones here, not all; method: immunoSEQ multiplex PCR. This sample yields approximately 50,000 clones, of which 80% to 90% are seen a single time; roughly 2.9% belongs to the top ten. The material sequenced was peripheral blood. The receptors shown here come from a woman aged 80 or over with acute or convalescent COVID-19. CDR3s include the opening cysteine and the closing phenylalanine or tryptophan. D genes are given only for firm matches. For some rows the clone size is stated as once, few or many, or as a class when expanded; others skip it.

d_gene	len	v_gene	abundance	j_gene	CDR3nt	CDR3aa
TRBD1	13	TRBV7-2	.	TRBJ1-6	TGTGCCAGCAGCTCCGACAGGGTCTCACCCCTCCACTTT	CASSSDRVSPLHF
TRBD1	14	TRBV6-5	.	TRBJ1-3	TGTGCCAGCAGCCCACAGGGGGCCGGAAACACCATATATTTT	CASSPQGAGNTIYF
.	13	TRBV3-1/TRBV3-2	.	TRBJ1-1	TGTGCCAGCAGCCAAGACGGAGGGAGGGGGGCTTTCTTT	CASSQDGGRGAFF
.	14	TRBV5-1	.	TRBJ1-2	TGCGCCAGCAGCTTGGAGGGTAGTGGGGCTGGCTACACCTTC	CASSLEGSGAGYTF
.	14	TRBV27	.	TRBJ1-2	TGTGCCAGCAGTCCCCGCCGGGGAGAAAATGGCTACACCTTC	CASSPRRGENGYTF
TRBD1	14	TRBV5-6	.	TRBJ1-1	TGTGCCAGCAGCGGAGGGACAGAAATCACTGAAGCTTTCTTT	CASSGGTEITEAFF
TRBD1	15	TRBV19	.	TRBJ2-2	TGTGCCAGTAGTACCTTAGACAGGGACACCGGGGAGCTGTTTTTT	CASSTLDRDTGELFF
.	14	TRBV5-1	once	TRBJ2-2	TGCGCCAGCAGCTTGGTGCTATCGACCGGGGAGCTGTTTTTT	CASSLVLSTGELFF
.	14	TRBV7-2	few	TRBJ1-2	TGTGCCAGCAGCTTAAACCTCGATTTCAGAGGCTACACCTTC	CASSLNLDFRGYTF
TRBD2	15	TRBV4-2	.	TRBJ2-1	TGTGCCAGCAGCCAGGGGGCGGGGGGATACAATGAGCAGTTCTTC	CASSQGAGGYNEQFF
.	21	TRBV7-5	.	TRBJ2-1	TGTGCCAGAAACACGCGAGGGTTGCACAGGGGCTTTTCCCCCTTTTACAATGAGCAGTTCTTC	CARNTRGLHRGFSPFYNEQFF
.	14	TRBV3-1/TRBV3-2	.	TRBJ1-2	TGTGCCAGCAGCCCGACAGCAGGAACGAATGGCTACACCTTC	CASSPTAGTNGYTF
.	16	TRBV7-2	.	TRBJ1-4	TGTGCCAGCAGCTTAGATCCAGGGGCAACTAATGAAAAACTGTTTTTT	CASSLDPGATNEKLFF
.	16	TRBV7-6	.	TRBJ2-1	TGTGCCAGCAGCTTGGGGGGGCGTTCTACCTACAATGAGCAGTTCTTC	CASSLGGRSTYNEQFF
.	14	TRBV7-2	.	TRBJ1-2	TGTGCCAGCAGCTTGGCCAGGGTTAACTATGGCTACACCTTC	CASSLARVNYGYTF
.	14	TRBV15	few	TRBJ1-2	TGTGCCACCAGCAGAGGCGTAACTAACTATGGCTACACCTTC	CATSRGVTNYGYTF
TRBD1	13	TRBV27	.	TRBJ1-2	TGTGCCAGCAGTACGACAGGGCCCTACGGCTACACCTTC	CASSTTGPYGYTF
.	16	TRBV14	once	TRBJ1-2	TGTGCCAGCAGCCAAGTTTTCTCTCCCTCTCCCTATGGCTACACCTTC	CASSQVFSPSPYGYTF
TRBD1	15	TRBV5-4	.	TRBJ2-7	TGTGCCAGCAGCTTAAGAGGGGGCACCTCCTACGAGCAGTACTTC	CASSLRGGTSYEQYF
TRBD1	14	TRBV5-1	.	TRBJ1-1	TGCGCCAGCAGCCCCATACTCGCGACAGGGGAAGCTTTCTTT	CASSPILATGEAFF
TRBD2	15	TRBV4-1	.	TRBJ2-7	TGCGCCAGCAGCCAAGGGAGCGGGGGACCCTACGAGCAGTACTTC	CASSQGSGGPYEQYF
TRBD2	14	TRBV5-1	once	TRBJ2-1	TGCGCCAGCAGCTCGGAGACTAGCGGCAATGAGCAGTTCTTC	CASSSETSGNEQFF
.	11	TRBV6-5	.	TRBJ1-1	TGTGCCAGCACAGGGCACACTGAAGCTTTCTTT	CASTGHTEAFF
TRBD2	16	TRBV4-1	.	TRBJ2-3	TGCGCCAGCAGCCCCCTCGGGAGGGAGCACACAGATACGCAGTATTTT	CASSPLGREHTDTQYF
TRBD1	14	TRBV2	.	TRBJ1-5	TGTGCCAGCAGCGGGGACAGTAGCAATCAGCCCCAGCATTTT	CASSGDSSNQPQHF
TRBD2	14	TRBV18	once	TRBJ2-5	TGTGCCAGCTCACGGACTAGCGGGGGAGAGACCCAGTACTTC	CASSRTSGGETQYF
.	14	TRBV7-8	.	TRBJ2-7	TGTGCCAGCAGCTCGACAGCGCGGTCCTACGAGCAGTACTTC	CASSSTARSYEQYF
TRBD2	16	TRBV2	.	TRBJ2-5	TGTGCCAGCAGTCCCCCCATGGCGGGGGGGTTAGAGACCCAGTACTTC	CASSPPMAGGLETQYF
.	14	TRBV6-5	.	TRBJ1-6	TGTGCCAGCAGCCAATATGGCGGGGATTCACCCCTCCACTTT	CASSQYGGDSPLHF
.	16	TRBV5-1	few	TRBJ2-5	TGCGCCAGCAGCTTGGCCACCGCAGGGGCAGGGGAGACCCAGTACTTC	CASSLATAGAGETQYF
.	13	TRBV19	.	TRBJ1-1	TGTGCCAGTAGTATGAAGCGGAACACTGAAGCTTTCTTT	CASSMKRNTEAFF
TRBD1	13	TRBV7-2	.	TRBJ1-2	TGTGCCAGCAGCCATGACAGGGAAGACGGCTACACCTTC	CASSHDREDGYTF
.	13	TRBV6-5	.	TRBJ1-1	TGTGCCAGCAGGAGTACGGGAGAAACTGAAGCTTTCTTT	CASRSTGETEAFF
.	15	TRBV3-1/TRBV3-2	.	TRBJ1-3	TGTGCCAGCAGCCAAGAGTTCAGCTCTGGAAACACCATATATTTT	CASSQEFSSGNTIYF
.	14	TRBV3-1/TRBV3-2	.	TRBJ1-4	TGTGCCAGCAGCCAACAGGGTGGAGATGAAAAACTGTTTTTT	CASSQQGGDEKLFF
.	14	TRBV19	.	TRBJ1-2	TGTGCCAGTAGTAGTCAGGCCACTAACTATGGCTACACCTTC	CASSSQATNYGYTF
.	13	TRBV25-1	.	TRBJ2-7	TGTGCCAGCAGTGACCCGGGATTCTACGAGCAGTACTTC	CASSDPGFYEQYF
TRBD1	15	TRBV4-2	.	TRBJ1-1	TGTGCCAGCAGCCGTGAACACAGGGGGTTATCTGAAGCTTTCTTT	CASSREHRGLSEAFF
TRBD1	13	TRBV28	.	TRBJ1-1	TGTGCCAGCACCTCGACAGGGCAAGGATATGCTTTCTTT	CASTSTGQGYAFF
TRBD1	13	TRBV12-3/TRBV12-4	.	TRBJ1-4	TGTGCCAGCAGGAACACAGGGGTTGAAAAACTGTTTTTT	CASRNTGVEKLFF
.	14	TRBV14	.	TRBJ1-5	TGTGCCAGCAACCCTAGGCTAAGCAATCAGCCCCAGCATTTT	CASNPRLSNQPQHF
.	17	TRBV19	few	TRBJ1-1	TGTGCCAGTTTCTCACCAATCGGCGGGGGGGTGAACACTGAAGCTTTCTTT	CASFSPIGGGVNTEAFF
.	15	TRBV11-2	.	TRBJ2-7	TGTGCCAGCAGCTTATGGGACACCCCCTCCTACGAGCAGTACTTC	CASSLWDTPSYEQYF
TRBD1	14	TRBV30	.	TRBJ1-4	TGTGCCTGGAACCAGGGGGCGACTAATGAAAAACTGTTTTTT	CAWNQGATNEKLFF
.	14	TRBV30	.	TRBJ2-3	TGTGCCTGGAGTGTACCCGCGGGTAGCGATACGCAGTATTTT	CAWSVPAGSDTQYF
.	16	TRBV7-9	.	TRBJ2-3	TGTGCCAGCAGCTTGAGCGGCCAAGCTAGCACAGATACGCAGTATTTT	CASSLSGQASTDTQYF